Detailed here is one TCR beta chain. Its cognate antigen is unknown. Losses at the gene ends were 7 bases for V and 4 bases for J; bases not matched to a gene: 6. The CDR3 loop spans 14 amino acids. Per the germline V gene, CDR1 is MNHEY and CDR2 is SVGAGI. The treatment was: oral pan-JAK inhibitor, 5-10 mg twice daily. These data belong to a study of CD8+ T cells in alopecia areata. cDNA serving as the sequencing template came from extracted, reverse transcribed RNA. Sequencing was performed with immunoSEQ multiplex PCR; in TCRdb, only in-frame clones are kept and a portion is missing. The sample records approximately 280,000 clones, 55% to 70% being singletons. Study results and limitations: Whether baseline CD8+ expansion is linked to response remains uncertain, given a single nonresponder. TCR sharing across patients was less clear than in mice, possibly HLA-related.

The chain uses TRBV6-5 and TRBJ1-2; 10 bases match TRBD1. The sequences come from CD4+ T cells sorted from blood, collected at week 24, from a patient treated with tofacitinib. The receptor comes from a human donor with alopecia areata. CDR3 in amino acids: CASNPTGGAYGYTF. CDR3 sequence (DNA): TGTGCCAGCAACCCGACAGGGGGCGCCTATGGCTACACCTTC.